The 3 T cell receptor beta chains given below trace back to one sample, sequenced in a study of shared clonotypes between healthy human individuals. Sequencing used immunoSEQ multiplex PCR; TCRdb keeps in-frame clones, though not all of them. The sample holds around 1.1 million clones, 77% seen once. Sequencing used memory CD4+ T cells from PBMCs. Stated subset: CD45RA-negative fraction. The receptors here all came from a man aged 18 to 29 in good health. Some clones in this sample may be carry-over from other donors' samples.

The genes are TRBV11-3 and TRBJ1-4; D possibly corresponds to TRBD1 (5 bases). CDR3 length equals 14 residues. The germline V gene encodes CDR1 SGHNT and CDR2 YENEEA. Trimming took off 2 bases at V and 6 bases at J, with 10 bases between the two ends. CDR3 amino acids: CASSLRQGDEKLFF. Here the CDR3 DNA reads TGTGCCAGCAGCTTAAGGCAGGGTGATGAAAAACTGTTTTTT.

V usage is TRBV4-2 and J usage is TRBJ2-7; TRBD2 matches 8 bases. The CDR3 is 15 amino acids. With 1 base clipped from V and 2 bases from J, the junction kept 4 bases outside the gene matches. CDR1 and CDR2 from the germline V gene are LGHNA and YNFKEQ. Written as DNA, the CDR3 is TGTGCCAGCAGCCAAGGGGGGACTAGGACCTACGAGCAGTACTTC. This translates into CASSQGGTRTYEQYF.

This chain connects TRBV10-3 to TRBJ1-2, with 8 bases identical to TRBD1. Germline CDR1 and CDR2: ENHRY and SYGVKD. The CDR3 covers 13 residues. J was trimmed by 3 bases and V by 5 bases; bases with no gene match: 2. CDR3 residues: CAISMDRDYGYTF. The CDR3 DNA reads TGTGCCATCAGTATGGACAGGGACTATGGCTACACCTTC.